Each of the 23 T cell receptor beta chains below was sequenced from the same sample in a study of cytomegalovirus exposure and HLA in healthy donors. A multiplex PCR was run with 60 Vbeta primers and 13 Jbeta primers. This table comes from immunoSEQ multiplex PCR, and its TCRdb copy is limited to in-frame clones, with some not included. The sample yields roughly 84,000 clones, approximately 80% seen once. Sequencing input: PBMCs. The receptors shown here come from a man in his fifties or sixties in good health and CMV-seronegative.

The chain carries TRBV15 and TRBJ1-1; 7 bases line up with TRBD1. The germline V gene has CDR1 LNHNV and CDR2 YYDKDF (reference sequence). CDR3 size: 13 residues. Trimming took 4 bases from V and 5 from J; bases not matched to a gene: 4. CDR3 sequence (DNA): TGTGCCACCAGCATAGACAGGGTTACTGAAGCTTTCTTT. Translated: CATSIDRVTEAFF. The full variable domain, with the rest looked up from reference TRBV15 and TRBJ1-1, is DAMVIQNPRYQVTQFGKPVTLSCSQTLNHNVMYWYQQKSSQAPKLLFHYYDKDFNNEADTPDNFQSRRPNTSFCFLDIRSPGLGDTAMYLCATSIDRVTEAFFGQGTRLTVV.

The chain employs TRBV7-9 and TRBJ1-2; TRBD1 matches at 8 bases. Germline V gene lookup returns CDR1 SEHNR and CDR2 FQNEAQ (reference sequence). V lost 4 bases and J lost 3; bases outside the gene matches: 7. CDR3 length: 15 amino acids. CDR3 in DNA: TGTGCCAGCAGCTCCCGGACAGGGCGATACTATGGCTACACCTTC. This gives the protein CASSSRTGRYYGYTF.

This sequence joins TRBV6-6 and TRBJ2-3, with TRBD2 matching 10 bases. Trimming took 7 bases from V and 2 from J; bases not matched to a gene: 9. CDR1 MNHNY and CDR2 SVGAGI come from the germline V gene (reference sequence). This CDR3 comprises 16 residues. The CDR3 region is CASKWGSGGATDTQYF. DNA for the CDR3: TGTGCCAGCAAATGGGGGAGCGGGGGGGCCACAGATACGCAGTATTTT.

The V and J genes are TRBV5-6 and TRBJ2-7; 9 bases match TRBD1. With 4 bases clipped from V and 2 bases from J, the junction kept 7 bases outside the gene matches. This CDR3 spans 15 amino acids. Per germline, CDR1 SGHDT and CDR2 YYEEEE. The CDR3 reads CASSITGGRTYEQYF. The CDR3 bases are TGTGCCAGCAGCATAACAGGGGGCCGAACCTACGAGCAGTACTTC.

J is TRBJ2-5 and V is TRBV6-5, with 9 bases that match TRBD2. The DNA end lines up better with TRBJ2-7; the J call may be wrong. The length of the CDR3 is 15 residues. Looked up from germline, CDR1 is MNHEY and CDR2 is SVGAGI. The CDR3 region is CASSYSGAGGYEQYF. The CDR3 DNA sequence: TGTGCCAGCAGTTACTCCGGAGCGGGGGGTTACGAGCAGTACTTC.

Turning to this clone: A read error may produce the germline difference seen at one junction end. The V gene is TRBV7-9, the J gene TRBJ2-1; 12 bases are a match to TRBD2. Germline V gives CDR1 SEHNR, CDR2 FQNEAQ (reference sequence). CDR3 length: 17 residues. CDR3 loop: CSSSPRLAGAFIAEQFF. CDR3 in DNA: TGTTCCAGCAGTCCTCGACTAGCGGGGGCATTTATCGCTGAGCAGTTCTTC.

This sequence joins TRBV7-6 and TRBJ2-7, with TRBD2 as a possible D gene (8 bases). Germline V lookup: CDR1 SGHVS, CDR2 FNYEAQ. This CDR3 region has 16 residues. Between the trimmed V and J ends, which lost 5 bases and 4 bases, there was a span of 21 bases. DNA of the CDR3: TGTGCCAGCAGCCGGGGGGGACAGTTGGAGTCTTACGAGCAGTACTTC. Residues: CASSRGGQLESYEQYF.

V usage is TRBV6-5 and J usage is TRBJ1-1, with TRBD1 identical over 7 bases. The CDR3 runs 12 residues. Per the germline V gene, CDR1 is MNHEY and CDR2 is SVGAGI. Trimming at V came to 10 bases and at J to 3 bases, leaving 5 bases not matched to a gene. DNA of the CDR3: TGTGCCACACAGGGGCGTTACACTGAAGCTTTCTTT. Translating gives CATQGRYTEAFF.

This sequence joins TRBV6-1 and TRBJ1-4; D is uncertain. Germline V gene lookup returns CDR1 MNHNS and CDR2 SASEGT. V was clipped by 1 base and J by 10 bases, with 13 bases between them. The CDR3 has 14 residues. The DNA of the CDR3 is TGTGCCAGCAGTGAAGGCGGGATCGTCCGAAAACTGTTTTTT. Translation gives CASSEGGIVRKLFF.

The gene calls are TRBV19 and TRBJ1-5, with a tentative D call TRBD1 (6 bases). The ends were cut back, 9 bases at V and 5 bases at J, with 17 bases in the middle. Germline V gene lookup returns CDR1 LNHDA and CDR2 SQIVND (reference sequence). The CDR3 is made up of 14 amino acids. DNA of the CDR3: TGTGCCAGCACCAGACTGGGGGCCGATCAGCCCCAGCATTTT. The encoded protein is CASTRLGADQPQHF.

V is TRBV2 and J is TRBJ2-5; D may be TRBD1 (6 bases). Trimming cost V 4 bases and J 3 bases, with 15 bases left between them. CDR1 is SNHLY and CDR2 is FYNNEI in the germline V gene. This CDR3 region has 15 residues. DNA of the CDR3: TGTGCCAGCAGTGTAATGGGGGCCAGGGAAGAGACCCAGTACTTC. Its translation is CASSVMGAREETQYF.

This chain uses TRBV5-1 with TRBJ2-2, with a weak D call TRBD1 (6 bases). The CDR3 runs to 15 residues. V was pared by 4 bases and J by 1 base, with 11 bases between. Looked up from germline, CDR1 is SGHRS and CDR2 is YFSETQ. The CDR3 region is CASSPQTGNTGELFF. The CDR3 DNA follows: TGCGCCAGCAGCCCCCAGACAGGGAACACCGGGGAGCTGTTTTTT.

J is TRBJ2-1 and V is TRBV29-1; possible D gene TRBD2, 6 bases. Trimming took 4 bases from V and 3 from J, leaving 13 bases between them. CDR1 is SQVTM and CDR2 is ANQGSEA in the germline V gene. The length of the CDR3 is 14 residues. The CDR3 DNA is TGCAGCGTTGCGGCGGGGCGTCTCTACAATGAGCAGTTCTTC. Its translation is CSVAAGRLYNEQFF.

The CDR3 loop is CASSIARPGKDIQYF. The DNA for the CDR3 is TGTGCCAGTAGTATAGCCCGACCAGGCAAGGACATTCAGTACTTC. The chain employs TRBV19 and TRBJ2-4; D not certain. Looked up from germline, CDR1 is LNHDA and CDR2 is SQIVND (reference sequence). CDR3 length: 15 amino acids. V was pared by 1 base and J by 8 bases, with 15 bases between.

The chain links TRBV11-2 to TRBJ1-1, with 8 bases aligning to TRBD1. Germline V gene data show CDR1 as SGHAT and CDR2 as FQNNGV. The CDR3 has 17 amino acids. Losses at the gene ends were 5 bases for V and 4 bases for J; bases not matched to a gene: 15. The CDR3 nucleotides read TGTGCCAGCAGCCCCGGGTGGGGCAGGGGGCCGCGCACTGAAGCTTTCTTT. This sequence encodes CASSPGWGRGPRTEAFF.

At least ten counts were recorded for this clone. V usage is TRBV29-1 and J usage is TRBJ1-2; TRBD1 matches at 9 bases. V trimming: 6 bases; J trimming: 4 bases; junction bases outside the gene matches: 6. The CDR3 runs 13 residues. The germline CDR1 and CDR2 sequences are SQVTM and ANQGSEA. CDR3 residues: CSVAGTGPYGYTF. The DNA for the CDR3 is TGCAGCGTCGCCGGGACAGGGCCCTATGGCTACACCTTC. Filled out from reference TRBV29-1 and TRBJ1-2, the complete variable domain reads SAVISQKPSRDICQRGTSLTIQCQVDSQVTMMFWYRQQPGQSLTLIATANQGSEATYESGFVIDKFPISRPNLTFSTLTVSNMSPEDSSIYLCSVAGTGPYGYTFGSGTRLTVV.

V usage is TRBV27 and J usage is TRBJ2-5, with D perhaps matching TRBD2 (6 bases). The J call is uncertain, as TRBJ2-7 better fits the DNA end. Germline values: CDR1 MNHEY, CDR2 SMNVEV (reference sequence). This CDR3 is built from 11 residues. DNA for the CDR3: TGTGCCACCTTCTCAGCGGGCGAGCAGTACTTC. This codes for CATFSAGEQYF.

The rearrangement joins TRBV9 to TRBJ1-3; 8 bases fit TRBD1. This CDR3 contains 15 residues. CDR1 SGDLS and CDR2 YYNGEE come from the germline V gene. Unmatched junction bases numbered 4, after V lost 3 bases and J lost 2 bases. The CDR3 loop is CASSATGAPGNTIYF. The CDR3 DNA is TGTGCCAGCAGCGCGACAGGGGCCCCTGGAAACACCATATATTTT.

The chain links TRBV6-1 to TRBJ2-2; 12 bases line up with TRBD2. In germline, CDR1 is MNHNS, CDR2 SASEGT. CDR3 length: 15 amino acids. V dropped 5 bases and J dropped 6; count of bases not matched to a gene: 4. The CDR3 spells CASSLTSGGSGELFF. The CDR3 region has the DNA TGTGCCAGCAGTTTGACTAGCGGGGGATCCGGGGAGCTGTTTTTT.

This clone has just one count. The genes are TRBV5-4 and TRBJ2-3, with D perhaps matching TRBD2 (5 bases). The CDR3 has 17 amino acids. From germline, CDR1 is SGHNT and CDR2 YYREEE (reference sequence). V was shortened by 0 bases and J by 0 bases, with 14 bases between the two germline ends. The CDR3 bases are TGTGCCAGCAGCTTGGATCTGTCGGGAACTAGCACAGATACGCAGTATTTT. The encoded protein is CASSLDLSGTSTDTQYF. The variable domain in full, completed from reference TRBV5-4 and TRBJ2-3, reads ETGVTQSPTHLIKTRGQQVTLRCSSQSGHNTVSWYQQALGQGPQFIFQYYREEENGRGNFPPRFSGLQFPNYSSELNVNALELDDSALYLCASSLDLSGTSTDTQYFGPGTRLTVL.

The rearrangement joins TRBV19 to TRBJ2-3; 11 positions match TRBD2. Germline V CDR1 and CDR2: LNHDA, SQIVND (reference sequence). The CDR3 covers 14 residues. J gave up 2 bases and V 11 bases, and 6 bases lay outside the gene matches. The CDR3 DNA is TGTGCCGCCAAGACTAGCGGGAACACAGATACGCAGTATTTT. This translates into CAAKTSGNTDTQYF.

The J gene is TRBJ2-7, the V gene TRBV6-5; 11 bases are a match to TRBD2. CDR3 length equals 15 residues. V shed 5 bases and J 1 base; nucleotides not matched to a gene: 4. CDR1 is MNHEY and CDR2 is SVGAGI in the germline V gene. CDR3 loop: CASSRGTSGSYEQYF. CDR3 DNA sequence: TGTGCCAGCAGTCGAGGGACTAGCGGTTCCTACGAGCAGTACTTC.

The chain is built from TRBV21-1 and TRBJ1-5; the DNA was not compared with TRBD1, the D call given in the table. TRBV21-1 is shown as a pseudogene. CDR3 size: 14 residues. The CDR3, as DNA: TGTGCCAGCAACCACGACAGGGGAAATCAGCCCCAGCATTTT. It yields the protein CASNHDRGNQPQHF.